This T cell receptor (beta chain) was obtained from a study of blood T cell repertoires in COVID-19. The V gene end was trimmed by 1 base and the J gene end by 2 bases; junction bases not matched to a gene: 4. The CDR3 covers 15 residues. Per the germline V gene, CDR1 is SQVTM and CDR2 is ANQGSEA. Repertoires were generated with immunoSEQ multiplex PCR, while TCRdb's copy carries only in-frame clones and drops some. Of about 150,000 clones detected, around 83% appear once; the ten largest clones hold 8% to 9%. The chain has TRBV29-1 and TRBJ2-1; 8 bases agree with TRBD2. The receptor comes from a man aged 30-40 years with COVID-19, enrolled during active disease. Sample: peripheral blood. The CDR3 coding sequence is TGCAGCGTTGAAGTAGCGGGGACCCCCTACAATGAGCAGTTCTTC. Its protein product is CSVEVAGTPYNEQFF.